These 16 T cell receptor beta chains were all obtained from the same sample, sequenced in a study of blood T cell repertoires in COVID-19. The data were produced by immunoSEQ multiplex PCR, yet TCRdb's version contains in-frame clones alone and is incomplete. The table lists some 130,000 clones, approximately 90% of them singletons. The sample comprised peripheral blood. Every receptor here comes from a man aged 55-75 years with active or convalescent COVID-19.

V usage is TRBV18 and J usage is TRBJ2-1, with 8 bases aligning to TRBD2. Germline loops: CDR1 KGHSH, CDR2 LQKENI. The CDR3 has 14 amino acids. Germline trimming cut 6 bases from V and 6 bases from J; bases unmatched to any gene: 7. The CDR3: CASSAWTSLNEQFF. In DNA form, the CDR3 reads TGTGCCAGCTCCGCATGGACTAGCCTCAATGAGCAGTTCTTC.

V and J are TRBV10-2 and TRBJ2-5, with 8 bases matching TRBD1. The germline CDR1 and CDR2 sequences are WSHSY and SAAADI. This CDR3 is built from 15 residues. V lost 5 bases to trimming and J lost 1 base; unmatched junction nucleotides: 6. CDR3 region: CASSYHGQGQETQYF. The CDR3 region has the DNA TGCGCCAGCAGTTACCACGGACAGGGCCAAGAGACCCAGTACTTC.

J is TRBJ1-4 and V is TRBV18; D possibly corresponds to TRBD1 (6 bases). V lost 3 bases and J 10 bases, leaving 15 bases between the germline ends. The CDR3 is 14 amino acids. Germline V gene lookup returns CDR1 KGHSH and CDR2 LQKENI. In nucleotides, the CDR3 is TGTGCCAGCTCACCTCCCACAGGGACGTTAAAACTGTTTTTT. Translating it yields CASSPPTGTLKLFF.

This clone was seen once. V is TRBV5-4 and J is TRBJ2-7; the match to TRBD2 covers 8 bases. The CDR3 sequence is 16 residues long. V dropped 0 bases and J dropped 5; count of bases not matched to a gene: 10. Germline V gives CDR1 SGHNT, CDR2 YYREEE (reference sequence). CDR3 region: CASSLAGGRSIDEQYF. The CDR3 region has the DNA TGTGCCAGCAGCTTGGCCGGCGGGAGGTCTATAGACGAGCAGTACTTC.

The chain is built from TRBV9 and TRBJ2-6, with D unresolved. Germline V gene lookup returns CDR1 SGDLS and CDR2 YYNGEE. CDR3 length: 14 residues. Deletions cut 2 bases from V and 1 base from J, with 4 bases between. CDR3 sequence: CASSVGSGANVLTF. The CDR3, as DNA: TGTGCCAGCAGCGTCGGGTCTGGGGCCAACGTCCTGACTTTC.

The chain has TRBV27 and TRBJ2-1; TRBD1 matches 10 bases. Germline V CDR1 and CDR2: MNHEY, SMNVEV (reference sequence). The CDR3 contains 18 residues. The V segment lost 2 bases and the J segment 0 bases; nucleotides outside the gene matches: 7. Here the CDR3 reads CASSLREDRGSSYNEQFF. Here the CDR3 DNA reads TGTGCCAGCAGTTTAAGAGAGGACAGGGGGAGCTCCTACAATGAGCAGTTCTTC.

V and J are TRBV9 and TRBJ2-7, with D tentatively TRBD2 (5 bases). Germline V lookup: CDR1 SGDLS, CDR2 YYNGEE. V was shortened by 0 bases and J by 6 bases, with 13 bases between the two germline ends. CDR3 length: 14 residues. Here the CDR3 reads CASSVVGGRGEQYF. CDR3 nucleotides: TGTGCCAGCAGCGTAGTTGGTGGTCGGGGCGAGCAGTACTTC.

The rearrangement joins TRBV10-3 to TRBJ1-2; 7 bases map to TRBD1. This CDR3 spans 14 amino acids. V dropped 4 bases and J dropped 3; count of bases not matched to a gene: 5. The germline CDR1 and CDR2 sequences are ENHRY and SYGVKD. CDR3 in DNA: TGTGCCATCAGTGCACAGGGGAAAGACTATGGCTACACCTTC. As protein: CAISAQGKDYGYTF.

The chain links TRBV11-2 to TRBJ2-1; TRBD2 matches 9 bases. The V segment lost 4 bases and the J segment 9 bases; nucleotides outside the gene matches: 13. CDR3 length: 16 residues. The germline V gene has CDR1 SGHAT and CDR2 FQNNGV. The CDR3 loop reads CASSSPLAGGPGEQFF. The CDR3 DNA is TGTGCCAGCAGCTCCCCTCTGGCGGGAGGGCCCGGTGAGCAGTTCTTC.

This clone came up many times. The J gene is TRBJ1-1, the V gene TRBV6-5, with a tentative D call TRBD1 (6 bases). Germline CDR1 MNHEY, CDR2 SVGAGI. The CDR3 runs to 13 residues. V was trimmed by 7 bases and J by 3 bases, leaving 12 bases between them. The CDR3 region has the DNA TGTGCCAGCACCGAACAGGGATACACTGAAGCTTTCTTT. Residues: CASTEQGYTEAFF.

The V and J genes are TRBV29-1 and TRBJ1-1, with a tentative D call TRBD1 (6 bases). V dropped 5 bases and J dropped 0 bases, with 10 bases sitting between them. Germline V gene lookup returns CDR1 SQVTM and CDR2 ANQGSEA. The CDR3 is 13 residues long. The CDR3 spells CSVLGGLNTEAFF. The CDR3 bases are TGCAGCGTTCTTGGGGGCTTGAACACTGAAGCTTTCTTT.

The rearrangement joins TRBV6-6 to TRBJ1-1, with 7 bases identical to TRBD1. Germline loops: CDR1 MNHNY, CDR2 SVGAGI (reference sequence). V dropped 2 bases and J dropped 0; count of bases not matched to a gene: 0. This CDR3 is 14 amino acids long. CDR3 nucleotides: TGTGCCAGCAGTTACGGACAGGTGAACACTGAAGCTTTCTTT. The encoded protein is CASSYGQVNTEAFF.

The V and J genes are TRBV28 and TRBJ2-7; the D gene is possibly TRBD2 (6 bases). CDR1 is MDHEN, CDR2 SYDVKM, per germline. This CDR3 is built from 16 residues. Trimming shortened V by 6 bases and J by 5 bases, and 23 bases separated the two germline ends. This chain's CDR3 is CASSLLIIGSSDEQYF. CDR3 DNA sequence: TGTGCCAGCAGCCTACTGATTATCGGGAGTAGCGACGAGCAGTACTTC.

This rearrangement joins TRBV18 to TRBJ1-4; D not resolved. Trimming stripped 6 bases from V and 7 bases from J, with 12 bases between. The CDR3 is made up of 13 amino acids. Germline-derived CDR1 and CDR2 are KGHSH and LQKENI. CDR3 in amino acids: CASSGQKVEKLFF. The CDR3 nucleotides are TGTGCCAGCTCTGGGCAGAAAGTTGAAAAACTGTTTTTT.

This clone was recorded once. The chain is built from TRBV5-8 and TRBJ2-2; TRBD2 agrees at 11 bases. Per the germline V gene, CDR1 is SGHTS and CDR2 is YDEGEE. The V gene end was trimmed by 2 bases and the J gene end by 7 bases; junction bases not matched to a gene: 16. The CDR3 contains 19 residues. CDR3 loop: CASSFVFSGRAKDGGELFF. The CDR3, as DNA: TGTGCCAGCAGCTTTGTTTTTAGCGGGAGGGCCAAAGACGGCGGGGAGCTGTTTTTT.

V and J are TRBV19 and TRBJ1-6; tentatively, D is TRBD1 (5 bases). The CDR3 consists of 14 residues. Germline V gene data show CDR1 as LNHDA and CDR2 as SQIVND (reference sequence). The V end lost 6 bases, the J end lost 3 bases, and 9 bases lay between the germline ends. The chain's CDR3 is CASSDSIYNSPLHF. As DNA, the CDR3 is TGTGCCAGTAGCGACAGCATCTATAATTCACCCCTCCACTTT.